The T cell receptor beta chain under discussion was sequenced for a study of T-cell memory formation after mild COVID-19. Study-wide background: Across donors, TCR clusters were largely donor specific. General observations from the study: Among clones peaking at day 37 in the second wave, SARS-CoV-2 specificity remained unconfirmed. CD4+ bias marked clones expanding day 15 to 37, unlike balanced contracting clones.

A 5'RACE reaction primed in the constant segment made cDNA libraries of TCR alpha and TCR beta, and these carried sample barcodes and UMIs. Using its own MiXCR run on the 5' RACE reads, TCRdb lists one record per CDR3 protein. This sample carries more than 150,000 distinct CDR3 sequences, around 18% of them seen once, and the ten largest clones take about 4%. CDR3 size: 12 residues. Germline CDR1 reads DFQATT; CDR2 reads SNEGSKA (reference sequence). J gave up 4 bases and V 5 bases, and 1 base lay outside the gene matches. About this clonotype itself: Its target is unknown.

This chain links TRBV20-1 with TRBJ2-5, with 10 nucleotides matching TRBD1. The sample taken for sequencing was PBMCs or a T cell subset sorted from them (not recorded which). The sequence came from a man younger than 35 who had mild COVID-19 (a few samples of this study predate the infection). Cell type and time point are not known. As DNA, the CDR3 is TGCAGTGCTTGGGACAGGGGAGAGACCCAGTACTTC. Translating gives CSAWDRGETQYF.